The 17 T cell receptor beta chains in this list originate from one sample, sequenced in a study of cytomegalovirus exposure and HLA in healthy donors. Clones were sequenced by immunoSEQ multiplex PCR, and TCRdb holds only the in-frame ones, with some missing. The sample records approximately 170,000 clones, approximately 86% being singletons. Sequencing used PBMCs. These receptors were taken from a man aged 25-40 years in good health and CMV-seropositive.

The V call is TRBV18, the J call TRBJ1-3, with a weak D call TRBD1 (5 bases). The germline V gene has CDR1 KGHSH and CDR2 LQKENI. This CDR3 is 12 amino acids long. V lost 4 bases and J lost 8, with 9 bases in between. The CDR3 protein is CASSQSRDTIYF. The CDR3, as DNA: TGTGCCAGCTCACAAAGCAGGGACACCATATATTTT. The whole variable domain, remainder taken from reference TRBV18 and TRBJ1-3, is NAGVMQNPRHLVRRRGQEARLRCSPMKGHSHVYWYRQLPEEGLKFMVYLQKENIIDESGMPKERFSAEFPKEGPSILRIQQVVRGDSAAYFCASSQSRDTIYFGEGSWLTVV.

The chain uses TRBV2 and TRBJ2-1, with D perhaps matching TRBD2 (6 bases). The germline V gene encodes CDR1 SNHLY and CDR2 FYNNEI. CDR3 length: 13 residues. Trimming shortened V by 9 bases and J by 1 base, and 10 bases separated the two germline ends. CDR3 coding DNA: TGTGCCAGGGCGGGACTTTCCTACAATGAGCAGTTCTTC. Its protein product is CARAGLSYNEQFF.

J is TRBJ2-7 and V is TRBV19, with 9 bases fitting TRBD1. V shed 3 bases, J shed 6 bases, and the junction held 6 bases outside the gene matches. The CDR3 has 14 amino acids. Germline V gives CDR1 LNHDA, CDR2 SQIVND (reference sequence). The DNA for the CDR3 is TGTGCCAGTAGTATTAGGGGACAGGGTGGCGAGCAGTACTTC. This sequence encodes CASSIRGQGGEQYF.

The chain joins TRBV5-4 to TRBJ2-7; TRBD1 agrees at 12 bases. Per the germline V gene, CDR1 is SGHNT and CDR2 is YYREEE (reference sequence). The CDR3 length is 16 residues. Unmatched junction bases numbered 5, after V lost 4 bases and J lost 0 bases. CDR3 DNA: TGTGCCAGCAGCGGGACAGGGGGCGACCTCTCCTACGAGCAGTACTTC. Its translation is CASSGTGGDLSYEQYF.

The genes are TRBV19 and TRBJ2-1, with 13 bases fitting TRBD2. The CDR3 loop spans 14 amino acids. V was clipped by 10 bases and J by 9 bases; unmatched bases: 9. Germline V CDR1 and CDR2: LNHDA, SQIVND (reference sequence). CDR3 bases: TGTGCCACCTCACTAGCGGGGGGGCTCGGTGAGCAGTTCTTC. This sequence encodes CATSLAGGLGEQFF. The whole variable domain, remainder taken from reference TRBV19 and TRBJ2-1, is DGGITQSPKYLFRKEGQNVTLSCEQNLNHDAMYWYRQDPGQGLRLIYYSQIVNDFQKGDIAEGYSVSREKKESFPLTVTSAQKNPTAFYLCATSLAGGLGEQFFGPGTRLTVL.

V gene TRBV10-3 combines with J gene TRBJ2-7, with 8 bases aligning to TRBD2. Germline CDR1 and CDR2: ENHRY and SYGVKD. V was clipped by 2 bases and J by 2 bases; unmatched bases: 8. The CDR3 consists of 16 residues. In nucleotides, the CDR3 is TGTGCCATCAGTGAGCCGGCGGGGGGTCACCCCTACGAGCAGTACTTC. Its protein is CAISEPAGGHPYEQYF.

V usage is TRBV6-1 and J usage is TRBJ2-1; the match to TRBD1 covers 12 bases. CDR3 length: 16 amino acids. The trim removed 2 bases at V and 9 bases at J, leaving 8 bases unmatched. The germline gives CDR1 MNHNS, CDR2 SASEGT. Here the CDR3 DNA reads TGTGCCAGCAGTGAAATTAAAGGGACAGGGGGCATTGAGCAGTTCTTC. Translated, it gives CASSEIKGTGGIEQFF.

The chain has TRBV4-1 and TRBJ2-7; D not resolved. Germline V lookup: CDR1 MGHRA, CDR2 YSYEKL. The V gene lost 2 bases and the J gene lost 3 bases, with 14 bases spanning the gap. The CDR3 runs 15 residues. CDR3 in amino acids: CASSQLESVNYEQYF. CDR3 sequence (DNA): TGCGCCAGCAGCCAATTAGAGTCTGTGAACTACGAGCAGTACTTC.

The CDR3 sequence is CASSLGGTGKGYTF. The CDR3 bases are TGTGCCAGCAGCTTAGGGGGGACAGGGAAAGGCTACACCTTC. The genes are TRBV7-2 and TRBJ1-2; 9 bases match TRBD1. The V segment lost 1 base and the J segment 8 bases; nucleotides outside the gene matches: 5. Looked up from germline, CDR1 is SGHTA and CDR2 is FQGNSA. CDR3 size: 14 residues.

The rearrangement joins TRBV5-5 to TRBJ1-5; TRBD1 agrees at 7 bases. CDR3 length: 15 amino acids. Germline CDR1 SGHKS, CDR2 YYEKEE (reference sequence). V trimming: 3 bases; J trimming: 3 bases; junction bases outside the gene matches: 6. The CDR3 coding sequence is TGTGCCAGCAGCTCAGGACAGGTCATCAATCAGCCCCAGCATTTT. Encoded protein: CASSSGQVINQPQHF.

The table lists this clone with a few counts. The chain links TRBV10-3 to TRBJ2-7; D remains ambiguous. CDR3 length equals 12 residues. Germline CDR1 and CDR2: ENHRY and SYGVKD. V lost 3 bases and J 1 base, leaving 4 bases between the germline ends. CDR3 amino acids: CAISDYSYEQYF. The CDR3, as DNA: TGTGCCATCAGTGACTATTCCTACGAGCAGTACTTC.

This rearrangement joins TRBV19 to TRBJ1-1, with D possibly being TRBD1 (5 bases). The germline V and J ends were trimmed by 5 bases and 8 bases, with 12 bases remaining between them. CDR3 length: 12 amino acids. Germline lookup yields CDR1 LNHDA and CDR2 SQIVND (reference sequence). CDR3: CASSYQGREAFF. Written as DNA, the CDR3 is TGTGCCAGTAGTTACCAGGGAAGGGAAGCTTTCTTT.

V and J are TRBV6-5 and TRBJ1-6; no reliable D call. The CDR3 runs 13 residues. Germline V lookup: CDR1 MNHEY, CDR2 SVGAGI. Trimming stripped 6 bases from V and 10 bases from J, with 13 bases between. CDR3 coding DNA: TGTGCCAGCAGGGGAGTCCGAGGGTCACCCCTCCACTTT. Protein: CASRGVRGSPLHF.

V and J are TRBV5-4 and TRBJ2-7; D is perhaps TRBD1 (7 bases). This CDR3 is 15 amino acids long. Germline V gene data show CDR1 as SGHNT and CDR2 as YYREEE (reference sequence). V gave up 5 bases and J gave up 5 bases, with 20 bases separating them. The CDR3 loop reads CASRRSTGRSDEQYF. The DNA of the CDR3 is TGTGCCAGCAGACGGTCGACAGGGAGGTCCGACGAGCAGTACTTC.

The chain recombines TRBV4-1 with TRBJ1-4; D is perhaps TRBD1 (5 bases). V dropped 0 bases and J dropped 8 bases, with 16 bases sitting between them. The CDR3 totals 16 residues. The germline CDR1 and CDR2 sequences are MGHRA and YSYEKL. Written as DNA, the CDR3 is TGCGCCAGCAGCCAAGACGGCCCAGGGTCTTCGGAAAAACTGTTTTTT. This encodes CASSQDGPGSSEKLFF.

The rearrangement links TRBV5-4 to TRBJ1-5, with 8 bases matching TRBD1. V gave up 3 bases and J gave up 5 bases; unmatched junction bases: 4. Germline V lookup: CDR1 SGHNT, CDR2 YYREEE (reference sequence). This CDR3 spans 14 amino acids. CDR3 protein: CASSWEGQDQPQHF. The CDR3 DNA follows: TGTGCCAGCAGCTGGGAGGGACAGGATCAGCCCCAGCATTTT. Based on the CDR3 plus reference TRBV5-4 and TRBJ1-5, the full variable domain is ETGVTQSPTHLIKTRGQQVTLRCSSQSGHNTVSWYQQALGQGPQFIFQYYREEENGRGNFPPRFSGLQFPNYSSELNVNALELDDSALYLCASSWEGQDQPQHFGDGTRLSIL.

The gene calls are TRBV9 and TRBJ2-7; TRBD1 matches at 9 bases. The V segment lost 3 bases and the J segment 9 bases; nucleotides outside the gene matches: 13. In germline, CDR1 is SGDLS, CDR2 YYNGEE. The CDR3 has 15 residues. The CDR3 here is CASSASPGQGRGQYF. In nucleotides, the CDR3 is TGTGCCAGCAGCGCTTCACCGGGACAGGGCAGGGGGCAGTACTTC.